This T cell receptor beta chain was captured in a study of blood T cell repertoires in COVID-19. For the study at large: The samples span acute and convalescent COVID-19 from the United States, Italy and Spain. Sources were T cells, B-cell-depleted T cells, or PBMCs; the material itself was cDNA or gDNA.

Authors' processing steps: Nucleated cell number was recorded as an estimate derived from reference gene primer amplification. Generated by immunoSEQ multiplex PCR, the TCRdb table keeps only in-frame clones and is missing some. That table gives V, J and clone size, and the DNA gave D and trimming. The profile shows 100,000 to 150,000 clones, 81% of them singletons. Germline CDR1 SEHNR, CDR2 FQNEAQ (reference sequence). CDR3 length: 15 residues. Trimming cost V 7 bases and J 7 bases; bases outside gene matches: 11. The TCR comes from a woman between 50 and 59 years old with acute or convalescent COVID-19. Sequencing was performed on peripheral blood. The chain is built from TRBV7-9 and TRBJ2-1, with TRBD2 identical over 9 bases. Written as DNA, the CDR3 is TGTGCCAGCATCCCGTGGGCGGGGGGGCCTAATGAGCAGTTCTTC. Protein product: CASIPWAGGPNEQFF.